In its sample, the clone carrying this T cell receptor (beta chain) was seen many times. As yet, its antigen is unknown. The sample is drawn from a study of regulatory T cells in long-lasting Graves disease. With iRepertoire HTBI primers and Arm-PCR of CDR3 regions, TCR beta libraries were built. TCRdb fed the multiplex PCR reads into MiXCR, producing one record per CDR3 protein. The sample records 400,000 to 600,000 distinct CDR3 sequences, roughly a fifth being singletons. Study results and caveats: Persistent patients had a count of shared public clonotypes (around 2,700) that exceeded that of new patients (around 960).

V was clipped by 5 bases and J by 2 bases, with 15 bases between them. The CDR3 contains 15 residues. Time point described: persistent/refractory GD, antithyroid drugs over 5 years with positive TRAb. Generation of the TCR library employed RNA extracted from PBMCs. The rearrangement uses TRBV12-3 or TRBV12-4 and TRBJ2-5, with D tentatively TRBD1 or TRBD2 (6 bases each). This specimen was peripheral blood mononuclear cells (PBMCs), taken when the disease was refractory, from a patient treated with antithyroid drugs. The source of this sequence is a female donor with Graves disease. The CDR3 loop reads CASSPQGGGQETQYF. The CDR3, as DNA: TGTGCCAGCAGTCCACAGGGAGGAGGGCAAGAGACCCAGTACTTC.